Listed below are T cell receptor beta chains from one sample, sequenced in a study of T cells in Graves' hyperthyroidism and ophthalmopathy. MiXCR, run by TCRdb on the multiplex PCR reads, gives a single entry per CDR3 protein. Here the sample spans about 840,000 distinct CDR3 sequences, 38% being singletons. The sequenced sample was blood. Receptors were obtained from a man aged 18 to 30 with Graves' hyperthyroidism. Each CDR3 is given with its conserved first and last residue. A D gene is named only where the DNA matches it firmly. A clone size is listed for some rows: how often the clone was seen (once, few, many), or a class if it is expanded.

cdr3_aa cdr3_nt cdr3_length v_call clone_size j_call d_call
CASGDYTEAFF TGTGCCAGCGGGGACTACACTGAAGCTTTCTTT 11 TRBV7-9 many TRBJ1-1 NA
CSARVNRGLYEKLFF TGCAGTGCTAGAGTAAACAGGGGGCTGTACGAAAAACTGTTTTTT 15 TRBV20-1 NA TRBJ1-4 TRBD1
CSVDYRASGYGYTF TGCAGCGTTGACTACAGGGCTAGTGGCTATGGCTACACCTTC 14 TRBV29-1 NA TRBJ1-2 NA
CSASSPSEEETQYF TGCAGTGCTTCCTCCCCTAGCGAGGAGGAGACCCAGTACTTC 14 TRBV20-1 many TRBJ2-5 NA
CASSLGRTDSNQPQHF TGTGCCAGCAGCTTAGGAAGGACAGATAGCAATCAGCCCCAGCATTTT 16 TRBV7-2 few TRBJ1-5 NA
CASSSLEQLNQPQHF TGTGCCAGCAGCTCCCTCGAACAGCTCAATCAGCCCCAGCATTTT 15 TRBV7-3 many TRBJ1-5 NA
CASSYFPSTGNTEAFF TGCGCCAGCAGCTATTTTCCTTCGACAGGGAACACTGAAGCTTTCTTT 16 TRBV5-1 NA TRBJ1-1 NA
CASSYGQPYEQYF TGTGCCAGCAGTTACGGGCAGCCCTACGAGCAGTACTTC 13 TRBV6-5 NA TRBJ2-7 NA
CASRDQDSTQPQHF TGTGCCAGCAGAGACCAGGACAGCACACAGCCCCAGCATTTT 14 TRBV25-1 NA TRBJ1-5 NA
CASSRTGDREQYF TGTGCCAGCAGCCGGACAGGGGATCGAGAGCAGTACTTC 13 TRBV7-9 NA TRBJ2-7 TRBD1
CSASWGYGYTF TGCAGTGCTAGTTGGGGCTATGGCTACACCTTC 11 TRBV20-1 many TRBJ1-2 NA
CASSVGTANQETQYF TGCGCCAGCAGCGTTGGGACGGCAAACCAAGAGACCCAGTACTTC 15 TRBV5-1 few TRBJ2-5 NA
CASSQSSLATAYEQYF TGCGCCAGCAGCCAATCCTCGCTTGCGACAGCCTACGAGCAGTACTTC 16 TRBV4-3 few TRBJ2-7 NA
CSVPQGLDQPQHF TGCAGTGTCCCACAGGGCCTCGATCAGCCCCAGCATTTT 13 TRBV20-1 many TRBJ1-5 NA
CASSVGTVSTGELFF TGTGCCAGCAGCGTAGGGACAGTCTCCACCGGGGAGCTGTTTTTT 15 TRBV9 few TRBJ2-2 NA
CASSSFGAGTSGRETQYF TGTGCCAGCAGCTCTTTTGGGGCTGGGACTAGCGGGAGAGAGACCCAGTACTTC 18 TRBV7-2 NA TRBJ2-5 TRBD2
CASSPARSSVYEQYF TGCGCCAGCAGCCCGGCGAGGTCCTCCGTCTACGAGCAGTACTTC 15 TRBV5-1 NA TRBJ2-7 NA
CASSHSGRANTEAFF TGTGCCAGCAGCCATTCCGGCAGGGCAAACACTGAAGCTTTCTTT 15 TRBV14 NA TRBJ1-1 NA
CASSLERRDSSYEQYF TGCGCCAGCAGCTTAGAGCGTCGGGACAGCTCCTACGAGCAGTACTTC 16 TRBV5-1 NA TRBJ2-7 TRBD1
CSAMAARTQETQYF TGCAGTGCTATGGCGGCGAGGACCCAAGAGACCCAGTACTTC 14 TRBV20-1 NA TRBJ2-5 NA
CSTQGYTGELFF TGCAGCACACAGGGTTACACCGGGGAGCTGTTTTTT 12 TRBV29-1 NA TRBJ2-2 NA
CSVAGGNGANVLTF TGCAGCGTCGCAGGGGGGAATGGGGCCAACGTCCTGACTTTC 14 TRBV29-1 many TRBJ2-6 NA
CASSSTGYGYTF TGTGCCAGCAGTTCAACAGGGTATGGCTACACCTTC 12 TRBV12-3/TRBV12-4 many TRBJ1-2 NA
CSATGQGASSGELFF TGCAGTGCTACTGGACAGGGGGCGTCGTCCGGGGAGCTGTTTTTT 15 TRBV20-1 NA TRBJ2-2 TRBD1
CASSQASGLNTEAFF TGCGCCAGCAGCCAAGCTTCCGGGCTGAACACTGAAGCTTTCTTT 15 TRBV4-1 few TRBJ1-1 NA
CASVRGSDQPQHF TGTGCCAGCGTACGAGGGAGCGATCAGCCCCAGCATTTT 13 TRBV2 many TRBJ1-5 NA
CASNGDSWGTQYF TGTGCCAGCAACGGGGACAGCTGGGGGACCCAGTACTTC 13 TRBV5-4 NA TRBJ2-5 TRBD1
CASTAIRRGGMNTEAFF TGTGCCAGTACCGCGATTCGTCGGGGAGGTATGAACACTGAAGCTTTCTTT 17 TRBV19 NA TRBJ1-1 NA
CASSFGPNTGELFF TGTGCCAGCAGCTTCGGACCGAACACCGGGGAGCTGTTTTTT 14 TRBV5-8 few TRBJ2-2 NA
CSVEGAYTGELFF TGCAGCGTTGAGGGCGCGTACACCGGGGAGCTGTTTTTT 13 TRBV29-1 many TRBJ2-2 NA
CASSLVRNTEAFF TGTGCCAGTAGTTTGGTTCGGAACACTGAAGCTTTCTTT 13 TRBV19 many TRBJ1-1 NA
CASSQTRNQGETQYF TGTGCCAGCAGTCAGACGAGGAACCAGGGGGAGACCCAGTACTTC 15 TRBV28 few TRBJ2-5 NA
CASSLDHQQGLNTEAFF TGTGCCAGCAGCTTAGACCACCAACAGGGCCTGAACACTGAAGCTTTCTTT 17 TRBV7-9 few TRBJ1-1 NA
CASSYYRAGEQYF TGCGCCAGCAGCTACTACAGGGCAGGAGAGCAGTACTTC 13 TRBV7-2 NA TRBJ2-7 NA
CASSPTDANGYEQYF TGTGCCAGCAGCCCAACGGACGCGAACGGCTACGAGCAGTACTTC 15 TRBV7-8 many TRBJ2-7 NA
CSAGTLNTGELYF TGCAGTGCCGGGACTCTGAACACCGGGGAGCTGTACTTC 13 TRBV29-1 NA TRBJ2-7 NA
CASTRIGPRGNTEAFF TGTGCCAGTACCCGAATAGGGCCACGGGGGAACACTGAAGCTTTCTTT 16 TRBV19 NA TRBJ1-1 NA
CASTNAVNTEAFF TGTGCCAGCACGAACGCAGTAAACACTGAAGCTTTCTTT 13 TRBV2 many TRBJ1-1 NA
CASRPHRDQNTKAFF TGTGCCAGTAGGCCTCATCGAGACCAGAACACTAAAGCTTTCTTT 15 TRBV19 many TRBJ1-1 NA
CAAFRDNQETQYF TGTGCCGCATTTCGGGACAACCAAGAGACCCAGTACTTC 13 TRBV6-5 few TRBJ2-5 NA
CSAGQGMRETQYF TGCAGCGCTGGACAGGGAATGAGAGAGACCCAGTACTTC 13 TRBV29-1 many TRBJ2-5 TRBD1
CASSIVKRGFLHYGYTF TGTGCCAGTAGTATAGTTAAACGAGGGTTTCTCCACTATGGCTACACCTTC 17 TRBV19 NA TRBJ1-2 NA
CASSSGLAAEELFF TGTGCCAGTAGTTCGGGACTAGCGGCCGAGGAGCTGTTTTTT 14 TRBV19 many TRBJ2-2 TRBD2
CASSGLAGVAYEQYF TGTGCCAGCAGTGGCCTAGCGGGGGTCGCCTACGAGCAGTACTTC 15 TRBV2 few TRBJ2-7 TRBD2
CASREGRGSGNTIYF TGTGCCAGCAGGGAAGGCAGGGGGTCGGGAAACACCATATATTTT 15 TRBV2 many TRBJ1-3 TRBD1
CASSFLEAESETQYF TGTGCCAGCAGCTTCCTAGAGGCTGAATCGGAGACCCAGTACTTC 15 TRBV7-2 many TRBJ2-5 NA
CASSYWRENTEAFF TGCGCCAGCAGTTATTGGAGGGAGAACACTGAAGCTTTCTTT 14 TRBV5-1 NA TRBJ1-1 NA
CASSLEETGAGGYTF TGTGCCAGCAGCTTAGAAGAGACAGGGGCAGGCGGCTACACCTTC 15 TRBV7-6 many TRBJ1-2 TRBD1
CSVASGKDTGANVLTF TGCAGCGTCGCTAGCGGGAAGGACACCGGGGCCAACGTCCTGACTTTC 16 TRBV29-1 NA TRBJ2-6 TRBD2
CATGTSGRGNTQETQYF TGTGCCACCGGGACTAGCGGGAGAGGTAACACCCAAGAGACCCAGTACTTC 17 TRBV24-1 NA TRBJ2-5 TRBD2
CASSLDPSGNTGELFF TGTGCCAGCAGCTTAGATCCTAGCGGGAACACCGGGGAGCTGTTTTTT 16 TRBV7-9 NA TRBJ2-2 TRBD2
CNEDRGITGGYTF TGCAACGAAGACAGGGGCATAACTGGTGGCTACACCTTC 13 TRBV29-1 NA TRBJ1-2 TRBD1
CASIIGVGGPGGYTF TGTGCCAGCATCATAGGGGTCGGGGGGCCTGGCGGCTACACCTTC 15 TRBV5-5 NA TRBJ1-2 NA
CASSEGSPNEAFF TGTGCCAGCAGCGAGGGGAGTCCTAATGAAGCTTTCTTT 13 TRBV7-9 NA TRBJ1-1 NA